This T cell receptor (beta chain) was captured in a study of blood T cell repertoires in COVID-19. Overall study context: Donors in the United States, Italy and Spain gave samples during acute or convalescent COVID-19. From T cells, B-cell-depleted T cells, or PBMCs came the material, which was cDNA or gDNA.

Per the original data handling: How many nucleated cells were present was estimated from reference gene primer amplification. Profiled with immunoSEQ multiplex PCR; TCRdb holds only in-frame clones, not every one. The DNA gave D and trimming, while V, J and clone size come from that table. Seen here are about 200,000 clones, roughly 85% observed once, and the top ten hold more than 2%. Seattle's enrolled individuals joined amid active infection and were then monitored longitudinally. The sample consisted of peripheral blood. The sequence derives from a woman in her 70s with COVID-19, enrolled during active disease.

The CDR3 spells CASSRTDYNSPLHF. For the CDR3, the DNA is TGTGCCAGCAGCCGGACAGACTATAATTCACCCCTCCACTTT. This sequence joins TRBV3-1 (or the pseudogene TRBV3-2) and TRBJ1-6; weak D call: TRBD1 (6 bases). Germline V gene lookup returns CDR1 LGHDT and CDR2 YNNKEL (reference sequence). The CDR3 is 14 amino acids. V was shortened by 4 bases and J by 3 bases, with 7 bases between the two germline ends.